Sequencing of this TCR beta chain was carried out in a study of CD8 T cells in ankylosing spondylitis. Quantitative 5'-RACE with molecular barcodes generated TCR beta libraries. In TCRdb, the 5' RACE reads were re-called with MiXCR into one record per CDR3 protein. The sample yields fewer than 180,000 distinct CDR3 sequences, around two fifths seen once. Study-wide results and caveats: The clones that were linked to disease were reported to be significantly enriched in matched synovial fluid samples from ankylosing spondylitis patients. Earlier literature documents some of the motif variants in reactive arthritis synovial fluid and blood.

Germline V gene lookup returns CDR1 DFQATT and CDR2 SNEGSKA (reference sequence). Trimming took 6 bases from V and 5 from J; bases not matched to a gene: 6. The CDR3 is 12 amino acids. This clonotype was counted between two and nine times. Its antigen is as yet unknown. This receptor was obtained from a male donor with ankylosing spondylitis. The sequencing sample was made of synovial fluid, either unsorted or a sorted T cell fraction (not recorded which). The rearrangement joins TRBV20-1 to TRBJ1-1; the match to TRBD1 covers 7 bases. CDR3 loop: CSASTGETEAFF. CDR3 sequence (DNA): TGCAGTGCCTCTACAGGGGAGACTGAAGCTTTCTTT.